This T cell receptor beta chain was sequenced in a study of T cell repertoires in cytomegalovirus infection. Study at large: Evidence of both CMV infection and a matching HLA type came from public TCR beta signatures.

The CDR3 covers 14 residues. The V end lost 6 bases, the J end lost 6 bases, and 14 bases lay between the germline ends. Per germline, CDR1 SGHTA and CDR2 FQGNSA. TCRdb itself ran the reads through MiXCR, one entry per CDR3 protein. The data show about 70,000 distinct CDR3 sequences, with approximately 22% seen just once and roughly two thirds held by the top ten. Comments on this clonotype: Its antigen is currently unknown.

The V call is TRBV7-2, the J call TRBJ2-2; D is uncertain. The starting material was CD8+ T cells from cultured PBMCs, obtained from culture after CMV antigen stimulation. The sequence was collected from a human donor in good health (CMV status not recorded). Some clones in this sample may be carry-over from other donors' samples. CDR3 loop: CASSQTTPAGELFF. In DNA, the CDR3 is TGTGCCAGCAGTCAAACGACCCCCGCCGGGGAGCTGTTTTTT.